The 32 T cell receptor beta chains reported below all come from one sample, sequenced in a study of blood T cell repertoires in COVID-19. Sequencing was performed with immunoSEQ multiplex PCR; in TCRdb, only in-frame clones are kept and a portion is missing. Seen here are roughly 250,000 clones, 84% observed once, and the top ten hold under 5%. Sequences were obtained from peripheral blood. These receptors came from a man aged 50 to 59 with acute or convalescent COVID-19.

The CDR3 is CASSPGLAEYNEQFF. The DNA of the CDR3 is TGTGCCAGCAGTCCGGGACTAGCGGAATACAATGAGCAGTTCTTC. The rearrangement joins TRBV25-1 to TRBJ2-1; TRBD2 matches 11 bases. The CDR3 totals 15 residues. The germline V gene has CDR1 MGHDK and CDR2 SYGVNS. Losses at the gene ends were 5 bases for V and 4 bases for J; bases not matched to a gene: 4.

The gene calls are TRBV21-1 and TRBJ1-3. TRBV21-1 is a recognized pseudogene. This CDR3 spans 15 amino acids. CDR3 in amino acids: CASTYPGISGNTIYF. The CDR3 DNA reads as TGTGCCAGCACCTACCCGGGGATCTCTGGAAACACCATATATTTT.

This chain uses TRBV9 with TRBJ2-7; the match to TRBD2 covers 15 bases. Germline CDR1 and CDR2: SGDLS and YYNGEE. The V segment lost 1 base and the J segment 1 base; nucleotides outside the gene matches: 3. This CDR3 region has 17 residues. The CDR3 sequence: CASSVLGTSGRSYEQYF. The CDR3 nucleotides are TGTGCCAGCAGCGTATTGGGGACTAGCGGGAGGTCCTACGAGCAGTACTTC. The variable domain in full, completed from reference TRBV9 and TRBJ2-7, reads DSGVTQTPKHLITATGQRVTLRCSPRSGDLSVYWYQQSLDQGLQFLIQYYNGEERAKGNILERFSAQQFPDLHSELNLSSLELGDSALYFCASSVLGTSGRSYEQYFGPGTRLTVT.

CDR3 in DNA: TGTGCCAGCAGCCAAGTCTTAGCGGGAGGGGAATACGAGCAGTACTTC. Residues: CASSQVLAGGEYEQYF. This chain joins TRBV3-1 (or the pseudogene TRBV3-2) and TRBJ2-7; 11 positions agree with TRBD2. Germline assignment: CDR1 LGHDT and CDR2 YNNKEL (reference sequence). V shed 1 base, J shed 4 bases, and the junction held 6 bases outside the gene matches. The length of the CDR3 is 16 residues.

The genes are TRBV6-5 and TRBJ2-7; the match to TRBD1 covers 8 bases. CDR3 length: 14 amino acids. Germline V gives CDR1 MNHEY, CDR2 SVGAGI. V gave up 6 bases and J gave up 4 bases; unmatched junction bases: 8. DNA of the CDR3: TGTGCCAGCAGATCAGGGGGCCTCTTTTACGAGCAGTACTTC. It codes for CASRSGGLFYEQYF.

The gene calls are TRBV7-2 and TRBJ2-2; 10 bases match TRBD1. Unmatched junction bases numbered 4, after V lost 6 bases and J lost 0 bases. Germline CDR1 SGHTA, CDR2 FQGNSA. The CDR3 is 16 residues long. The CDR3 loop is CASRDRGFSNTGELFF. For the CDR3, the DNA is TGTGCCAGCAGGGACAGGGGGTTTTCGAACACCGGGGAGCTGTTTTTT.

The chain couples TRBV6-5 to TRBJ2-1; D might be TRBD2 (6 bases). The CDR3 consists of 15 residues. The germline V and J ends were trimmed by 5 bases and 8 bases, with 19 bases remaining between them. Germline lookup yields CDR1 MNHEY and CDR2 SVGAGI. The CDR3 DNA sequence: TGTGCCAGCAGTCCCTCGGGACTCTCGAGGGATGAGCAGTTCTTC. Translating gives CASSPSGLSRDEQFF.

The V call is TRBV4-1, the J call TRBJ2-5, with a tentative D call TRBD2 (6 bases). The CDR3 totals 18 residues. Trimming pared 3 bases from V and 2 bases from J, leaving 22 bases between. Looked up from germline, CDR1 is MGHRA and CDR2 is YSYEKL. CDR3 sequence reads: CASSHRSLAGDLQETQYF. For the CDR3, the DNA is TGCGCCAGCAGCCACAGATCACTAGCCGGGGACTTACAAGAGACCCAGTACTTC.

The V call is TRBV28, the J call TRBJ1-4, with D uncertain. V lost 6 bases and J 7 bases, leaving 15 bases between the germline ends. CDR3 length: 14 amino acids. The V gene's germline CDR1 is MDHEN and CDR2 SYDVKM. CDR3 protein: CASSVAVETEKLFF. CDR3 DNA sequence: TGTGCCAGCAGCGTAGCAGTCGAAACTGAAAAACTGTTTTTT.

This chain joins TRBV28 and TRBJ1-2; perhaps TRBD1 as D (6 bases). The CDR3 spans 14 residues. Trimming pared 10 bases from V and 0 bases from J, leaving 15 bases between. Germline V lookup: CDR1 MDHEN, CDR2 SYDVKM. The CDR3 nucleotides are TGTGCCATAGCCGGACAGAGCCCTAACTATGGCTACACCTTC. Its protein product is CAIAGQSPNYGYTF.

This clone was detected only once. The genes are TRBV29-1 and TRBJ2-1; D ambiguous. This CDR3 comprises 11 residues. Trimming stripped 8 bases from V and 0 bases from J, with 5 bases between. CDR1 is SQVTM and CDR2 is ANQGSEA in the germline V gene. The CDR3 region has the DNA TGCAGCATCAGCTCCTACAATGAGCAGTTCTTC. This translates into CSISSYNEQFF.

J is TRBJ1-2 and V is TRBV14; 7 bases agree with TRBD1. In germline, CDR1 is SGHDN, CDR2 FVKESK. The CDR3 length is 15 residues. Trimming cost V 5 bases and J 2 bases; bases outside gene matches: 8. CDR3 loop: CASSARTGWNYGYTF. CDR3 nucleotides: TGTGCCAGCAGCGCCCGGACAGGTTGGAACTATGGCTACACCTTC.

The chain is built from TRBV3-1 (or the pseudogene TRBV3-2) and TRBJ2-7; D gene ambiguous. This CDR3 comprises 12 residues. The germline CDR1 and CDR2 sequences are LGHDT and YNNKEL (reference sequence). V was pared by 1 base and J by 7 bases, with 8 bases between. As DNA, the CDR3 is TGTGCCAGCAGCCAAGCTCCCCGGGAGCAGTACTTC. Amino acids: CASSQAPREQYF.

J is TRBJ1-3 and V is TRBV5-8; D may be TRBD1 (5 bases). The CDR3 contains 13 residues. From germline, CDR1 is SGHTS and CDR2 YDEGEE. The V and J ends lost 0 bases and 4 bases respectively, with 5 bases between them. CDR3: CASSLGQGNTIYF. The DNA for the CDR3 is TGTGCCAGCAGCTTGGGACAGGGAAACACCATATATTTT.

This chain uses TRBV5-6 with TRBJ1-2; TRBD1 aligns across 11 bases. CDR3 length equals 15 residues. The V gene's germline CDR1 is SGHDT and CDR2 YYEEEE. The V segment lost 1 base and the J segment 4 bases; nucleotides outside the gene matches: 3. CDR3 nucleotide sequence: TGTGCCAGCAGCTTGTTTGGACAGGGGGCCTATGGCTACACCTTC. Encoded protein: CASSLFGQGAYGYTF.

This clone was picked up one time. The rearrangement joins TRBV7-9 to TRBJ2-3, with D hard to call. Per germline, CDR1 SEHNR and CDR2 FQNEAQ (reference sequence). This CDR3 comprises 13 residues. With 3 bases removed from V and 4 bases from J, the gap between germline ends came to 8 bases. The CDR3 nucleotides are TGTGCCAGCAGCTTCGCTATAGCAGATACGCAGTATTTT. Protein sequence: CASSFAIADTQYF.

In this sample, this clone turned up once. The genes are TRBV9 and TRBJ1-1, with 8 bases aligning to TRBD1. There are 14 residues in the CDR3. CDR1 and CDR2 (germline): SGDLS, YYNGEE. V shed 3 bases, J shed 5 bases, and the junction held 6 bases outside the gene matches. The CDR3: CASSEDRDRTEAFF. In nucleotides, the CDR3 is TGTGCCAGCAGCGAGGACAGGGATAGGACTGAAGCTTTCTTT.

V gene TRBV12-3 or TRBV12-4 combines with J gene TRBJ2-2; D possibly corresponds to TRBD2 (5 bases). Trimming shortened V by 11 bases and J by 1 base, and 11 bases separated the two germline ends. The CDR3 is made up of 13 amino acids. CDR3 sequence: CASLAGNTGELFF. CDR3 bases: TGTGCCTCCCTGGCGGGGAACACCGGGGAGCTGTTTTTT.

A single count supports this clone. This sequence joins TRBV5-4 and TRBJ2-1, with TRBD1 matching over 8 bases. Germline loops: CDR1 SGHNT, CDR2 YYREEE (reference sequence). The trim removed 4 bases at V and 5 bases at J, leaving 8 bases unmatched. This CDR3 has 15 amino acids. CDR3 DNA: TGTGCCAGCAGCAGCCCGGGACAGGAGAACAATGAGCAGTTCTTC. It yields the protein CASSSPGQENNEQFF.

The V call is TRBV10-3, the J call TRBJ2-7; 8 nucleotides agree with TRBD1. The J segment lost 2 bases and the V segment lost 4 bases, leaving 4 bases of the junction unmatched. CDR1 ENHRY and CDR2 SYGVKD come from the germline V gene. The CDR3 runs 14 residues. This CDR3 reads CAISVQTGAYEQYF. The DNA of the CDR3 is TGTGCCATCAGTGTTCAGACAGGGGCCTACGAGCAGTACTTC.

The V and J genes are TRBV6-5 and TRBJ2-7, with TRBD2 identical over 7 bases. There are 14 residues in the CDR3. J gave up 3 bases and V 6 bases, and 8 bases lay outside the gene matches. Looked up from germline, CDR1 is MNHEY and CDR2 is SVGAGI. The CDR3 bases are TGTGCCAGCAGCCTTCGGGGGAGGGGCTACGAGCAGTACTTC. Its protein product is CASSLRGRGYEQYF.

In regard to this clone: Other DNA sequences within the sample encode an identical CDR3. The chain joins TRBV12-3 or TRBV12-4 to TRBJ2-5; D is unclear. The V and J ends lost 1 base and 4 bases respectively, with 4 bases between them. The CDR3 is made up of 12 amino acids. CDR3 sequence (DNA): TGTGCCAGCAGTTTAGTCGGAGAGACCCAGTACTTC. Its translation is CASSLVGETQYF.

The chain joins TRBV5-4 to TRBJ2-1, with 12 bases that match TRBD2. The CDR3 runs 14 residues. Unmatched junction bases numbered 1, after V lost 0 bases and J lost 9 bases. Germline V gene data show CDR1 as SGHNT and CDR2 as YYREEE (reference sequence). The CDR3 reads CASSLASGRVEQFF. The CDR3 DNA is TGTGCCAGCAGCTTGGCTAGCGGGAGGGTTGAGCAGTTCTTC.

This clone was picked up a small number of times. This rearrangement joins TRBV6-4 to TRBJ2-1; 7 bases align to TRBD2. Germline trimming cut 7 bases from V and 4 bases from J; bases unmatched to any gene: 13. The CDR3 is 16 amino acids. Looked up from germline, CDR1 is MRHNA and CDR2 is SNTAGT. The CDR3 loop is CASTHSAGGGYNEQFF. The CDR3 DNA reads as TGTGCCAGCACCCATTCGGCGGGCGGGGGTTACAATGAGCAGTTCTTC.

CDR3: CATSRGLEAASGANVLTF. The CDR3 DNA sequence: TGTGCCACCAGCAGAGGATTGGAGGCGGCCTCTGGGGCCAACGTCCTGACTTTC. This chain connects TRBV15 to TRBJ2-6; D possibly corresponds to TRBD2 (5 bases). Germline CDR1 LNHNV, CDR2 YYDKDF (reference sequence). CDR3 length: 18 residues. The ends were cut back, 1 base at V and 0 bases at J, with 13 bases in the middle.

The rearrangement joins TRBV28 to TRBJ2-1; a possible D gene is TRBD2 (6 bases). Germline CDR1 MDHEN, CDR2 SYDVKM. Trimming removed 3 bases from V and 1 base from J, with 19 bases in between. The length of the CDR3 is 18 residues. CDR3 DNA sequence: TGTGCCAGCAGTTTTTTACTAGCCCTTGATGGGTCCTACAATGAGCAGTTCTTC. Amino acid sequence: CASSFLLALDGSYNEQFF.

This chain connects TRBV5-1 to TRBJ1-3; 7 bases fit TRBD1. CDR3 length: 17 amino acids. Per the germline V gene, CDR1 is SGHRS and CDR2 is YFSETQ. With V trimmed by 2 bases and J by 1 base, 9 bases remained unmatched. The CDR3 DNA reads as TGCGCCAGCAGCTTTGGGGCAGGGGGGAATTCTGGAAACACCATATATTTT. This gives the protein CASSFGAGGNSGNTIYF.

V gene TRBV6-4 combines with J gene TRBJ1-2, with 8 bases identical to TRBD1. This CDR3 spans 17 amino acids. CDR1 MRHNA and CDR2 SNTAGT come from the germline V gene. Trimming removed 4 bases from V and 5 bases from J; junction bases left unmatched: 15. The CDR3 coding sequence is TGTGCCAGCAGTGCAACAGGGGGTGCATTACCCCTATATGGCTACACCTTC. Its protein is CASSATGGALPLYGYTF.

This clone was counted only a few times. The CDR3 nucleotides read TGTGCCAGCAGCTCGACAGCTACCGGGGAGCTGTTTTTT. This codes for CASSSTATGELFF. The chain joins TRBV7-3 to TRBJ2-2; D may be TRBD1 (5 bases). This CDR3 spans 13 amino acids. V was cut by 4 bases and J by 5 bases, with 8 bases left in between. Germline lookup yields CDR1 SGHTA and CDR2 FQGTGA.

This clone was detected only a few times. The chain has TRBV5-1 and TRBJ2-3, with 8 positions matching TRBD2. V gave up 0 bases and J gave up 4 bases; unmatched junction bases: 4. The CDR3 extends over 15 amino acids. Per the germline V gene, CDR1 is SGHRS and CDR2 is YFSETQ. CDR3 region: CASSLAGRGPDTQYF. In nucleotides, the CDR3 is TGCGCCAGCAGCTTGGCCGGGAGGGGTCCAGATACGCAGTATTTT.

In its sample, this clone was seen once. J is TRBJ1-2 and V is TRBV27, with D maybe TRBD1 (6 bases). CDR3 length: 15 residues. Trimming removed 4 bases at V and 3 bases at J, with 15 bases between. Germline V CDR1 and CDR2: MNHEY, SMNVEV (reference sequence). The CDR3 coding sequence is TGTGCCAGCAGTTCCTTCTCCAGGGGATACTATGGCTACACCTTC. It translates to CASSSFSRGYYGYTF.

This chain links TRBV30 with TRBJ1-3; 9 bases align to TRBD1. The CDR3 covers 14 residues. CDR1 and CDR2 (germline): GTSNPN, SVGIG (reference sequence). Trimming took 4 bases from V and 4 from J; bases not matched to a gene: 5. The CDR3 nucleotides read TGTGCCTGGAACCGGGACAGGGTAGGAAACACCATATATTTT. Its translation: CAWNRDRVGNTIYF.